This TCR beta chain was identified during a study of cytomegalovirus exposure and HLA in healthy donors. In the study overall: Researchers found that approximately 80% of just under 400 genotyped donors fell within the Caucasian-associated ancestry cluster. Study outcomes and limitations: Productive rates of about 87% or about 30% were seen for most TCR beta V segments in an earlier analysis.

This CDR3 comprises 16 residues. V dropped 0 bases and J dropped 7; count of bases not matched to a gene: 11. Germline V lookup: CDR1 GTSNPN, CDR2 SVGIG (reference sequence). Notes on this clone: Its antigen remains unknown.

Use of 60 Vbeta and 13 Jbeta primers characterized the PCR. The method was immunoSEQ multiplex PCR; TCRdb's version includes in-frame clones alone and lacks a portion of them. The sample lists about 210,000 clones; approximately 84% were seen once. Sequencing was performed on PBMCs. This clonotype was obtained from a girl aged 2-10 years in good health and CMV-seronegative. The chain couples TRBV30 to TRBJ1-4, with 7 bases lining up with TRBD1. CDR3 sequence (DNA): TGTGCCTGGAGTGTTTCGACAGGGTGGGAAAGTGAAAAACTGTTTTTT. As protein: CAWSVSTGWESEKLFF.